This T cell receptor (beta chain) is from a study of monozygotic twins with inflammatory bowel disease. The study's findings and limits: Healthy co-twins exceeded IBD patients in TCRbeta diversity as measured by inverse Simpson.

The CDR3 length is 15 residues. The germline V gene encodes CDR1 LNHNV and CDR2 YYDKDF (reference sequence). Whole blood without T cell sorting served as the source of isolated total RNA. Points on this clonotype: The antigen is not known.

TCRdb reprocessed the 5' RACE reads; each CDR3 protein has one entry and no DNA is given. In all, the sample yields 350,000 to 550,000 distinct CDR3 sequences. This sequence originates from a human donor with ulcerative colitis or Crohn's disease, or a healthy co-twin of an affected twin (not recorded which). V and J are TRBV15 and TRBJ2-3; TCRdb indicates TRBD1, and absent DNA this call remains unverified. Sequences were obtained from blood. CDR3 sequence: CATSRDPPGTDTQYF.